These T cell receptor beta chains were read from a single sample in a study of T cell clusters in autoimmune cytopenias. Each CDR3 protein gets one entry in TCRdb, which reprocessed the multiplex PCR reads and gives no DNA. This listing includes approximately 8,000 distinct CDR3 sequences. The sample comprised peripheral blood. The receptor set was obtained from a human donor with an autoimmune cytopenia or autoimmune hepatitis (not recorded which). Each CDR3 is given with its conserved first and last residue. The size of a clone is reported for some rows only, either as once, few or many, or as a class for expanded clones.

v_gene,abundance,j_gene,CDR3aa
TRBV6-5,medium-sized,TRBJ2-4,CASSYGQENIQYF
TRBV5-1,-,TRBJ2-5,CASSQLTGEETQYF
TRBV14,medium-sized,TRBJ2-2,CASSQLLYTGELFF
TRBV18,-,TRBJ1-4,CASSPGQSNEKLFF
TRBV12-3/TRBV12-4,medium-sized,TRBJ2-7,CASSWKPHEQYF
TRBV20-1,-,TRBJ2-7,CSARDPFVSGLYEQYF
TRBV6-2/TRBV6-3,medium-sized,TRBJ2-7,CASRQGAAEQYF
TRBV5-4,medium-sized,TRBJ1-6,CASSLSGTRNSPLHF
TRBV7-2,-,TRBJ2-5,CASSSLAGGLETQYF
TRBV11-1,-,TRBJ2-1,CASSYATPGTEKQFF
TRBV9,-,TRBJ1-1,CASSVGPQNTEAFF
TRBV20-1,medium-sized,TRBJ2-7,CSAALQIHEQYF
TRBV7-9,medium-sized,TRBJ1-1,CASSSNYPGRTNTEAFF